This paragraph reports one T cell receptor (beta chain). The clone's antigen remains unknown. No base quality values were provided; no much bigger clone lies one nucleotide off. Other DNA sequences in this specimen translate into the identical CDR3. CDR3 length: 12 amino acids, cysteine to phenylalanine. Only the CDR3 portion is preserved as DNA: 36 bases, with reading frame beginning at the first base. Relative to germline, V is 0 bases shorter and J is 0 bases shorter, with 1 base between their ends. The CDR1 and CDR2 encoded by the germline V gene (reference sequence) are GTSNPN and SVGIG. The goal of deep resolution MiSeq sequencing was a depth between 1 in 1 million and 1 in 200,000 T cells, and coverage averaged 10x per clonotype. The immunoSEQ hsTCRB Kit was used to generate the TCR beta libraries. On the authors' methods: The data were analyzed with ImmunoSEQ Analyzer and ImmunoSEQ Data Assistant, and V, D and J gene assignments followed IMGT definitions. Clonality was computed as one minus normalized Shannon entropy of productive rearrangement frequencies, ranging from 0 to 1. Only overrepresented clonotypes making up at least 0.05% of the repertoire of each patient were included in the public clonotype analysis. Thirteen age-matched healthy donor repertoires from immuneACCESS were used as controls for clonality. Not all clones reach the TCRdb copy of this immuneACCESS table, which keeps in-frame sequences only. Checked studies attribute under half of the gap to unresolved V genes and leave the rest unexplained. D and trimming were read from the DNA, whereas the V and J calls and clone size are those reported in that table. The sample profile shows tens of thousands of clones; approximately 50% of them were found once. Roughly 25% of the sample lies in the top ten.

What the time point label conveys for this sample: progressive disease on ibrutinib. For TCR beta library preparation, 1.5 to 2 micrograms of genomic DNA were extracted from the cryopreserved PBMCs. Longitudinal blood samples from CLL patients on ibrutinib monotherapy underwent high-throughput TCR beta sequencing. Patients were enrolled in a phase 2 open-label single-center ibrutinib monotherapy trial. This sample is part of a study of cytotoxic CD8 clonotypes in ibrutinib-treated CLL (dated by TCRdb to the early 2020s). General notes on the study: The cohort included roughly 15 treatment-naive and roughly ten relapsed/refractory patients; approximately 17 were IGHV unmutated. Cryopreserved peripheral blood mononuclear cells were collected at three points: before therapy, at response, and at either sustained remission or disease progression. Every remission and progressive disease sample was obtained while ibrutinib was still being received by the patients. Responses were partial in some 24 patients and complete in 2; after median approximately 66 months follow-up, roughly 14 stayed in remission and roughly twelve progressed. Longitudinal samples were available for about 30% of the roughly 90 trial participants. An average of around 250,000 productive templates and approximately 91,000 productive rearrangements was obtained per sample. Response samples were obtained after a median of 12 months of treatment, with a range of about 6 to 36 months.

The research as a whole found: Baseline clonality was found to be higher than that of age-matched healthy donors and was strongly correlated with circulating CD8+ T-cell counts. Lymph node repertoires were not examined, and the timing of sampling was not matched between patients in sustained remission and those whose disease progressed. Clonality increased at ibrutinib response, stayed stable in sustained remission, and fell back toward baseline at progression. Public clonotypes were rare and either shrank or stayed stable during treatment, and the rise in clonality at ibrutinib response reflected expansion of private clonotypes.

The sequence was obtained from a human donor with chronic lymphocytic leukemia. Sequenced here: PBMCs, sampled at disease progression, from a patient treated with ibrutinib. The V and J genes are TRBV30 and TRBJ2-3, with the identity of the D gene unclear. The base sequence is TGTGCCTGGAGTGTAAGCACAGATACGCAGTATTTT. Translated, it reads CAWSVSTDTQYF.